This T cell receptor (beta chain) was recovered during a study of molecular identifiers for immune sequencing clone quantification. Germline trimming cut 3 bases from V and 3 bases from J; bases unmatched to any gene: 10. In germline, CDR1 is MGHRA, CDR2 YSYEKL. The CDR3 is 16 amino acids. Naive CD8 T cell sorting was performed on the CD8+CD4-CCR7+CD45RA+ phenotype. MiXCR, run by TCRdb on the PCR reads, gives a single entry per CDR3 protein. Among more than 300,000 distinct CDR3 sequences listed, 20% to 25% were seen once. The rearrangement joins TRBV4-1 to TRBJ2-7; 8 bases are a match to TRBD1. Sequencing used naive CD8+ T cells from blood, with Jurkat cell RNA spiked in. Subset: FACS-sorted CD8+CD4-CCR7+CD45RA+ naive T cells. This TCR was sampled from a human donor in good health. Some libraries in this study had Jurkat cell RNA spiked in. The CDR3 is CASSQVSGTGLYEQYF. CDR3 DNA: TGCGCCAGCAGCCAGGTTTCCGGGACAGGTCTCTACGAGCAGTACTTC.